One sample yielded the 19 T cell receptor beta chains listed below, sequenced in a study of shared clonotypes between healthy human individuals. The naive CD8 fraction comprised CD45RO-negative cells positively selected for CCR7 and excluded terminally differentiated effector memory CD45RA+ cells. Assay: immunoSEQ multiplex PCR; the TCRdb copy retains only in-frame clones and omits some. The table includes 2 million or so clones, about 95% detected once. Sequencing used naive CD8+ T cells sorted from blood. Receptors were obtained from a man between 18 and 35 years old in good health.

The CDR3: CASSLEGPTEKLFF. The CDR3 nucleotides are TGTGCCAGCAGCTTAGAGGGACCGACAGAAAAACTGTTTTTT. This chain links TRBV7-9 with TRBJ1-4, with D tentatively TRBD1 (5 bases). Germline V gives CDR1 SEHNR, CDR2 FQNEAQ (reference sequence). V was pared by 1 base and J by 8 bases, with 11 bases between. This CDR3 spans 14 amino acids.

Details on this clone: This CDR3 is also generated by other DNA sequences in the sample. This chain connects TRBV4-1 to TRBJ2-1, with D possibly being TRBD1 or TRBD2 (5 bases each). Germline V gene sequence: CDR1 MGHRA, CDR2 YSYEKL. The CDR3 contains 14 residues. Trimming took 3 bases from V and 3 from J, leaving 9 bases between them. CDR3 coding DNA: TGCGCCAGCAGCCAGGGGGTGAGCTACAATGAGCAGTTCTTC. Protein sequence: CASSQGVSYNEQFF.

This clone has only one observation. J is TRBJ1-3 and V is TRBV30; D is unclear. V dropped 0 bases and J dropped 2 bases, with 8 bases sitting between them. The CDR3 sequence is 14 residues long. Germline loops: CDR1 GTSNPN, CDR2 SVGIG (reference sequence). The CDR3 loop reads CAWSVLGAGNTIYF. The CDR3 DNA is TGTGCCTGGAGTGTACTAGGAGCTGGAAACACCATATATTTT.

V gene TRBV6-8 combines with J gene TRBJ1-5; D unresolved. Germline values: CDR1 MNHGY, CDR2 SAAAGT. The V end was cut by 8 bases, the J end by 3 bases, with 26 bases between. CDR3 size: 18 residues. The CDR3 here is CASANPVGGAAPNQPQHF. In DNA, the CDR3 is TGTGCCAGCGCCAACCCGGTAGGTGGAGCCGCACCCAATCAGCCCCAGCATTTT.

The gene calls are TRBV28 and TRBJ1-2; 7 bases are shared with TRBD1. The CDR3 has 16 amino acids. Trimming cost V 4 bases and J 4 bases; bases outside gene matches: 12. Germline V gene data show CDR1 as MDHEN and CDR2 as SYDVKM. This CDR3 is CASSSSEGGAGYGYTF. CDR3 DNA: TGTGCCAGCAGTTCCTCCGAAGGGGGCGCAGGCTATGGCTACACCTTC.

As DNA, the CDR3 is TGTGCCAGCAGCCCAGTAGGGGAATTCTACGGCTACACCTTC. As protein: CASSPVGEFYGYTF. This sequence joins TRBV5-6 and TRBJ1-2, with D possibly TRBD1 on 5 matching bases. Germline CDR1 is SGHDT and CDR2 is YYEEEE. The V gene lost 4 bases and the J gene lost 8 bases, with 18 bases spanning the gap. The CDR3 is 14 amino acids. Based on the CDR3 plus reference TRBV5-6 and TRBJ1-2, the full variable domain is DAGVTQSPTHLIKTRGQQVTLRCSPKSGHDTVSWYQQALGQGPQFIFQYYEEEERQRGNFPDRFSGHQFPNYSSELNVNALLLGDSALYLCASSPVGEFYGYTFGSGTRLTVV.

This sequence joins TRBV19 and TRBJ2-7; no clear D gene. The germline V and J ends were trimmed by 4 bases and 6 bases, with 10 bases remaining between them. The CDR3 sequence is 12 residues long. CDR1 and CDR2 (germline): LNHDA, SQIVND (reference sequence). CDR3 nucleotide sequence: TGTGCCAGTAGTACGGGCCTGGGCGAGCAGTACTTC. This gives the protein CASSTGLGEQYF.

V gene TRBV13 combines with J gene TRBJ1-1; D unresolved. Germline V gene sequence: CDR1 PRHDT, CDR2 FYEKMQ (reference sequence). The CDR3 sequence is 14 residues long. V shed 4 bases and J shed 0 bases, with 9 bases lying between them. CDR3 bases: TGTGCCAGCAGCTCCGGACCCGTGAACACTGAAGCTTTCTTT. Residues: CASSSGPVNTEAFF.

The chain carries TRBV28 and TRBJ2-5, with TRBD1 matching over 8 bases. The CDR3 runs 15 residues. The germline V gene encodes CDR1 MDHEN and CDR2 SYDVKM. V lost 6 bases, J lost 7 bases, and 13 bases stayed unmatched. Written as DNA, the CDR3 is TGTGCCAGCAGCCACCTCGACCAGGGGGCGCGGACCCAGTACTTC. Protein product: CASSHLDQGARTQYF.

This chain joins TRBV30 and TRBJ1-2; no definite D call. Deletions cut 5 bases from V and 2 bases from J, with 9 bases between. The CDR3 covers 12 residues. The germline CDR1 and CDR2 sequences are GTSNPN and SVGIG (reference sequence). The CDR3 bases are TGTGCCTGGGGTTTGGGGAACTATGGCTACACCTTC. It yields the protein CAWGLGNYGYTF.

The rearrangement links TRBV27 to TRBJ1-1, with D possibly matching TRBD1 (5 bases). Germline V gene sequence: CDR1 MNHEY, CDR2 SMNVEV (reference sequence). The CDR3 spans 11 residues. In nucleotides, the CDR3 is TGTGCAACAGGTCCCGACACTGAAGCTTTCTTT. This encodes CATGPDTEAFF.

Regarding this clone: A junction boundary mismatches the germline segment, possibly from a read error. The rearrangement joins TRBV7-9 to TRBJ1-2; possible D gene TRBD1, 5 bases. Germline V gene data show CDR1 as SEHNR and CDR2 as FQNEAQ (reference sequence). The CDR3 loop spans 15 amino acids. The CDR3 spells CASSLAGTKFYGYTF. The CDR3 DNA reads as TGTGCCAGCAGCCTAGCGGGGACGAAATTCTATGGCTACACCTTC.

CDR3 nucleotide sequence: TGTGCCATCAGTGGAGACAGGGGTCGGGACGAGCAGTACTTC. It codes for CAISGDRGRDEQYF. The chain links TRBV10-3 to TRBJ2-7; TRBD1 aligns across 8 bases. Germline CDR1 reads ENHRY; CDR2 reads SYGVKD. V lost 4 bases, J lost 5 bases, and 7 bases stayed unmatched. CDR3 length equals 14 residues.

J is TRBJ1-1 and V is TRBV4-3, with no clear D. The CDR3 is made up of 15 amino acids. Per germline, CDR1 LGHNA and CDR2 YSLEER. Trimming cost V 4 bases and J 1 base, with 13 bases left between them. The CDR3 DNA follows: TGCGCCAGCAGCCTGGACGGGAACCCGAACACTGAAGCTTTCTTT. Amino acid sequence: CASSLDGNPNTEAFF.

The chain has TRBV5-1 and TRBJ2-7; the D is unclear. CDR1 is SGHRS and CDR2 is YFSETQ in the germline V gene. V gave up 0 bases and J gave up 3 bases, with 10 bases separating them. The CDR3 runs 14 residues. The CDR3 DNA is TGCGCCAGCAGCTTGGTTGGGGTTGGCTACGAGCAGTACTTC. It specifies CASSLVGVGYEQYF. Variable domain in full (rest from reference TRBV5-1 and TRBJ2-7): KAGVTQTPRYLIKTRGQQVTLSCSPISGHRSVSWYQQTPGQGLQFLFEYFSETQRNKGNFPGRFSGRQFSNSRSEMNVSTLELGDSALYLCASSLVGVGYEQYFGPGTRLTVT.

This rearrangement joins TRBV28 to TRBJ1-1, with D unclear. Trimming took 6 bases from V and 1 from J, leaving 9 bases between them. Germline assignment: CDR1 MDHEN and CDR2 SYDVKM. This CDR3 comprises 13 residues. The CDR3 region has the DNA TGTGCCAGCAGCATTTATGGGAACACTGAAGCTTTCTTT. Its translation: CASSIYGNTEAFF.

As DNA, the CDR3 is TGTGCCAGCAGATACTCCGGGACAGGCAATTCACCCCTCCACTTT. This translates into CASRYSGTGNSPLHF. The J gene is TRBJ1-6, the V gene TRBV27, with 8 bases matching TRBD1. The V segment lost 6 bases and the J segment 7 bases; nucleotides outside the gene matches: 8. Germline values: CDR1 MNHEY, CDR2 SMNVEV (reference sequence). This CDR3 region has 15 residues.

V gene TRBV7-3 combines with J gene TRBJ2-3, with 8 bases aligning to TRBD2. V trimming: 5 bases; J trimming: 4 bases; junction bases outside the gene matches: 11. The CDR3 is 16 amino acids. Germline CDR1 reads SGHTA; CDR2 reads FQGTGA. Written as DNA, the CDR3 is TGTGCCAGCAGCCCCTACGGGGGGGGCGGGGCAGATACGCAGTATTTT. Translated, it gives CASSPYGGGGADTQYF. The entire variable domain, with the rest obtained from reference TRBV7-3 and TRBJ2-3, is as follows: GAGVSQTPSNKVTEKGKYVELRCDPISGHTALYWYRQSLGQGPEFLIYFQGTGAADDSGLPNDRFFAVRPEGSVSTLKIQRTERGDSAVYLCASSPYGGGGADTQYFGPGTRLTVL.

CDR3 protein: CSGRDNYGYTF. In nucleotides, the CDR3 is TGCAGCGGAAGAGATAACTATGGCTACACCTTC. The gene calls are TRBV29-1 and TRBJ1-2; no clear D gene. V shed 7 bases and J shed 1 base, with 7 bases lying between them. This CDR3 spans 11 amino acids. The germline CDR1 and CDR2 sequences are SQVTM and ANQGSEA.